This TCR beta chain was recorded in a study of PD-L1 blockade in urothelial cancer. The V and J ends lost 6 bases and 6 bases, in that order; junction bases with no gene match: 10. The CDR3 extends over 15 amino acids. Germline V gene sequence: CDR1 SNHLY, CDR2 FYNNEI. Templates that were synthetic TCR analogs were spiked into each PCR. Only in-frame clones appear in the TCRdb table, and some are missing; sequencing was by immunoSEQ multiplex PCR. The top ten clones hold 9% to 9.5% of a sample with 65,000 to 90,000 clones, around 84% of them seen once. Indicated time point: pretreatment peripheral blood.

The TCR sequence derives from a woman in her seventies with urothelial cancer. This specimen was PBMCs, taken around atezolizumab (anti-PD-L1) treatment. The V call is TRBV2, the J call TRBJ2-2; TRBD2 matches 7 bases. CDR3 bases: TGTGCCAGCAGAGGAGCGGGAAGGCCGTCCGGGGAGCTGTTTTTT. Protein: CASRGAGRPSGELFF.